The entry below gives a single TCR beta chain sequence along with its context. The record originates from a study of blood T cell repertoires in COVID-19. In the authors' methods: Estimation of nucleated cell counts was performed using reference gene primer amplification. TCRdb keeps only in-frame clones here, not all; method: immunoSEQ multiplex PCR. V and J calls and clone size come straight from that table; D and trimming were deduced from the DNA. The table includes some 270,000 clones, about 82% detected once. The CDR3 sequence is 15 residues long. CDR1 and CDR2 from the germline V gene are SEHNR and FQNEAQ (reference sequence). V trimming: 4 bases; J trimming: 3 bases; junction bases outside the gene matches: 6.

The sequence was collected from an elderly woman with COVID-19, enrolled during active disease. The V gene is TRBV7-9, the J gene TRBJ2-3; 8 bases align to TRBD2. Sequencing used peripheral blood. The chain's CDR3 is CASSSGLGSTDTQYF. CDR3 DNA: TGTGCCAGCAGCTCGGGACTAGGAAGTACAGATACGCAGTATTTT.